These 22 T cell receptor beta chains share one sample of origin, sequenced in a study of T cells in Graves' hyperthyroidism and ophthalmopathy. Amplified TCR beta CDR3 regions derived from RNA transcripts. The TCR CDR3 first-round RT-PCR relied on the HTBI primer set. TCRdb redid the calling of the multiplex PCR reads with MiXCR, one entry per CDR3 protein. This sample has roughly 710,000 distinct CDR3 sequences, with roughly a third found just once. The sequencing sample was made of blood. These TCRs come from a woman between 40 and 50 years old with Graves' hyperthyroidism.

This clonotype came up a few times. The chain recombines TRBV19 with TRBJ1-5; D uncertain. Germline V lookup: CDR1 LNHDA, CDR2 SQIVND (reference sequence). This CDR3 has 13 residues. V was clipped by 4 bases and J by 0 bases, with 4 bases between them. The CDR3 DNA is TGTGCCAGTAGTACAGTTAGCAATCAGCCCCAGCATTTT. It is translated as CASSTVSNQPQHF.

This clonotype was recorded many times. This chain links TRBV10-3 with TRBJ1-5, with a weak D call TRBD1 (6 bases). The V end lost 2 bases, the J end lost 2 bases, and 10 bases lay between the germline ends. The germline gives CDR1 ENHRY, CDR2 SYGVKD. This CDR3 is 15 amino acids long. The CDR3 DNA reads TGTGCCATCAGTGAGGACGCAGGGGGCAATCAGCCCCAGCATTTT. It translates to CAISEDAGGNQPQHF.

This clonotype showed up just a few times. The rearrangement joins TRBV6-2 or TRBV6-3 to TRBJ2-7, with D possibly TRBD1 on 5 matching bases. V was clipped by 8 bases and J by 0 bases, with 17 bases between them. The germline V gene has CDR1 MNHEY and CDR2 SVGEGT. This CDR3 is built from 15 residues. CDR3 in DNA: TGTGCCAGCGATTGGGGCGGTGCGAGCTCCTACGAGCAGTACTTC. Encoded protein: CASDWGGASSYEQYF.

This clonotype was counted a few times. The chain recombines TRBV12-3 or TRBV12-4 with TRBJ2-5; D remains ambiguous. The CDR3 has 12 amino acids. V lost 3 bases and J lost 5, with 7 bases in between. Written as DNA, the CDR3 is TGTGCCAGCAGTTTGATCCCGGAGACCCAGTACTTC. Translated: CASSLIPETQYF.

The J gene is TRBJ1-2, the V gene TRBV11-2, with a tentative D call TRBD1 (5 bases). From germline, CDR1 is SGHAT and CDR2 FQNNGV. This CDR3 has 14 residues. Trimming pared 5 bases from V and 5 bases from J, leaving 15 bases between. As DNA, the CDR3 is TGTGCCAGCAGCCTTGGGGCCTCGGGGTATGGCTACACCTTC. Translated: CASSLGASGYGYTF. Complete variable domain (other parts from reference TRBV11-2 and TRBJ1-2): EAGVAQSPRYKIIEKRQSVAFWCNPISGHATLYWYQQILGQGPKLLIQFQNNGVVDDSQLPKDRFSAERLKGVDSTLKIQPAKLEDSAVYLCASSLGASGYGYTFGSGTRLTVV.

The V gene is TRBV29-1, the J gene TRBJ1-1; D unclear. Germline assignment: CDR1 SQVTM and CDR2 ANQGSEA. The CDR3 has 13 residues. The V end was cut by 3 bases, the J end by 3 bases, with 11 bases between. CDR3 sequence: CSVDAGGYTEAFF. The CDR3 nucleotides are TGCAGCGTTGATGCCGGTGGATACACTGAAGCTTTCTTT.

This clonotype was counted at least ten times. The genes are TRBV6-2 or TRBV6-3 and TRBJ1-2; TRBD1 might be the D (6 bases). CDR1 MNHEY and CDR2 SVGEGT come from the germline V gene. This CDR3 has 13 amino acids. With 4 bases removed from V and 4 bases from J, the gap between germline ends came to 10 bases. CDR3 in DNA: TGTGCCAGCAGTTTGGACAGAATCTATGGCTACACCTTC. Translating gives CASSLDRIYGYTF.

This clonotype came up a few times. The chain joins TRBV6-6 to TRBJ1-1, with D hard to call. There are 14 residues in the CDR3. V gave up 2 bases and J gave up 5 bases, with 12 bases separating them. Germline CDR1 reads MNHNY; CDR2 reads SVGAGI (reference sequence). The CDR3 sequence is CASSYAIRKTEAFF. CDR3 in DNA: TGTGCCAGCAGTTACGCAATCAGAAAAACTGAAGCTTTCTTT.

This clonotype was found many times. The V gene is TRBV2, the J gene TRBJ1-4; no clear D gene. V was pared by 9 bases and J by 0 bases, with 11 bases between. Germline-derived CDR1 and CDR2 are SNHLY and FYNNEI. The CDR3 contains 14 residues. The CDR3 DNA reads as TGTGCCAGGGCCAACACCGCAACTAATGAAAAACTGTTTTTT. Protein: CARANTATNEKLFF.

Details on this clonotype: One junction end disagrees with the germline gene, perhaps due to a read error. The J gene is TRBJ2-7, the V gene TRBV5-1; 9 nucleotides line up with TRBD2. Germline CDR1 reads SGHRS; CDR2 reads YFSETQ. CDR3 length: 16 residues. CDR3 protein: CASSPVRAGGAYEQYF. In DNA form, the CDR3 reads TGTGCCAGCTCACCGGTTAGAGCGGGGGGTGCCTACGAGCAGTACTTC.

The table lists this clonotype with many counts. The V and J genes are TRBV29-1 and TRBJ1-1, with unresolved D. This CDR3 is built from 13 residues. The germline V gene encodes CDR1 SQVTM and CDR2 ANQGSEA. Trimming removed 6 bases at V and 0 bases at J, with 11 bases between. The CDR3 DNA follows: TGCAGCGTCGAGAGTGGGATGAACACTGAAGCTTTCTTT. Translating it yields CSVESGMNTEAFF. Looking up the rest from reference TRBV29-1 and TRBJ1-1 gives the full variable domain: SAVISQKPSRDICQRGTSLTIQCQVDSQVTMMFWYRQQPGQSLTLIATANQGSEATYESGFVIDKFPISRPNLTFSTLTVSNMSPEDSSIYLCSVESGMNTEAFFGQGTRLTVV.

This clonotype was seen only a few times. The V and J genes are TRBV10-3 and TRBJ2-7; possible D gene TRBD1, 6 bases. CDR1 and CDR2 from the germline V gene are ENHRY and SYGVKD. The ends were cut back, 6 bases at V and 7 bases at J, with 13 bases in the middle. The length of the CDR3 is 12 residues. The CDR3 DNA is TGTGCCATCAGGGACAGCGCCGGTGAGCAGTACTTC. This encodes CAIRDSAGEQYF.

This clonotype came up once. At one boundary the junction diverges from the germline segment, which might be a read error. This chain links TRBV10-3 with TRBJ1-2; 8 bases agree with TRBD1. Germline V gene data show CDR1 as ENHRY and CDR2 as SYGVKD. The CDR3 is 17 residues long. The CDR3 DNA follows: TGTGCCAGCAGTTACCACGCAGGGGGCCCCACTAACTATGGCTACACCTTC. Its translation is CASSYHAGGPTNYGYTF.

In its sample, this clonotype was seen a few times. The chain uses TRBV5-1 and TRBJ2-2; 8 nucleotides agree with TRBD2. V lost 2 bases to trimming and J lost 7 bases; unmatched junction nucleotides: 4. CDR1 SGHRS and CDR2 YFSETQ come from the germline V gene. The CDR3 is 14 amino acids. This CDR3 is CASSFVAGSGELFF. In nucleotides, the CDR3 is TGCGCCAGCAGCTTCGTAGCGGGAAGCGGGGAGCTGTTTTTT.

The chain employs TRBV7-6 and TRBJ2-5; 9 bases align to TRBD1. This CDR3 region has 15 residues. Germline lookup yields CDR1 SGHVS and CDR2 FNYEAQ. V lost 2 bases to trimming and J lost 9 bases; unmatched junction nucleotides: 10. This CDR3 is CASSLTGGVNQPQYF. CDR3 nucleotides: TGTGCCAGCAGCTTAACAGGGGGCGTTAATCAGCCCCAGTACTTC.

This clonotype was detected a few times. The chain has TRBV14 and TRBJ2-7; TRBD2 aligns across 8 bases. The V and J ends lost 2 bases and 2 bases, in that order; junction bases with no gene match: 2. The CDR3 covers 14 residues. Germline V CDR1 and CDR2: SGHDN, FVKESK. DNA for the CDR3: TGTGCCAGCAGCCAACAGCGGGGGCCCTACGAGCAGTACTTC. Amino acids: CASSQQRGPYEQYF. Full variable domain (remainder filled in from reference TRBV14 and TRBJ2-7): EAGVTQFPSHSVIEKGQTVTLRCDPISGHDNLYWYRRVMGKEIKFLLHFVKESKQDESGMPNNRFLAERTGGTYSTLKVQPAELEDSGVYFCASSQQRGPYEQYFGPGTRLTVT.

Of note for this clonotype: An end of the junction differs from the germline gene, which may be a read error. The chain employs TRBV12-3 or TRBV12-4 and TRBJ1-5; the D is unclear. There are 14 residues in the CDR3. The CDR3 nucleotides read TGTGCCAGCAGCCAGAGTAATAGCAATCTGCCCCAGCATTTT. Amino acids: CASSQSNSNLPQHF.

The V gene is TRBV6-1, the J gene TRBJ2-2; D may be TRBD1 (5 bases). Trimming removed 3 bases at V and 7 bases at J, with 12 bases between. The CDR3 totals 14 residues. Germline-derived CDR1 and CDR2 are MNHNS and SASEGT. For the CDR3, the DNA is TGTGCCAGCAGTGAGCAGGGAACAGGCGGGGAGCTGTTTTTT. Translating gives CASSEQGTGGELFF.

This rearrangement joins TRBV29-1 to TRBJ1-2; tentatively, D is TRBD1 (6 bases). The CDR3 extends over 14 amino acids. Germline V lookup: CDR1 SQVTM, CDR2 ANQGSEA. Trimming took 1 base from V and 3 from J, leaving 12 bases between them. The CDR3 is CSVEASGTHYGYTF. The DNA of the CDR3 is TGCAGCGTTGAAGCCTCCGGGACACACTATGGCTACACCTTC.

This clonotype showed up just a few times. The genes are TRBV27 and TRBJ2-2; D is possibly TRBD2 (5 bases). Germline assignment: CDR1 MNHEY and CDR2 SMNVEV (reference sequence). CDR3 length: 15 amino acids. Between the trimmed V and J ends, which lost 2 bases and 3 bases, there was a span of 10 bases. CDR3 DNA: TGTGCCAGCAGTTTAAGAGCGGAATACACCGGGGAGCTGTTTTTT. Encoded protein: CASSLRAEYTGELFF.

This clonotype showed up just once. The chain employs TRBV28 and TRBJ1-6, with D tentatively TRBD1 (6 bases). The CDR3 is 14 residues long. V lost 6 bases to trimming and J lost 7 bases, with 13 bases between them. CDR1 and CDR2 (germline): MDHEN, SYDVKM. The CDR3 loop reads CASRSSGQNSPLHF. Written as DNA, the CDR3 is TGTGCCAGCAGAAGCTCGGGACAAAATTCACCCCTCCACTTT.

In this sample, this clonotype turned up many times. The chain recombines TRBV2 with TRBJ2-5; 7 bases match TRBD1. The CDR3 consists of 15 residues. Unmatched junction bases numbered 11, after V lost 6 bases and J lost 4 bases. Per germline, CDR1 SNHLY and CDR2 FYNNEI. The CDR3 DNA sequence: TGTGCCAGCAGATTCTCGACAGGGATGGGAGAGACCCAGTACTTC. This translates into CASRFSTGMGETQYF.